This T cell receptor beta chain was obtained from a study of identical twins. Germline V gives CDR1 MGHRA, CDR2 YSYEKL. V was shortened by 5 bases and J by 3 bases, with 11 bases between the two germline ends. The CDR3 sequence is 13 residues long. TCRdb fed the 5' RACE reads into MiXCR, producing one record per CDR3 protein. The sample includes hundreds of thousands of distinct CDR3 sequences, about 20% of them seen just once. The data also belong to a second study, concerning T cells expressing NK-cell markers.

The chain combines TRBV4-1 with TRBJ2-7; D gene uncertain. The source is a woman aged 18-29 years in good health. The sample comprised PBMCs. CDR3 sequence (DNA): TGCGCCAGCAGCTTAAACGGCCGCTACGAGCAGTACTTC. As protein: CASSLNGRYEQYF.